These 10 T cell receptor beta chains originate from one sample sequenced in a study of T cell responses to AZD1222 COVID-19 vaccine. Sequenced by immunoSEQ multiplex PCR; TCRdb stores in-frame clones only, minus some. The sample lists about 83,000 clones, about 84% occurring once. The source material was peripheral blood, sampled on day 0 of AZD1222 vaccination. Receptors originate from an adult in good health.

The chain carries TRBV19 and TRBJ1-5, with 9 bases aligning to TRBD1. The CDR3 runs to 15 residues. Germline CDR1 reads LNHDA; CDR2 reads SQIVND (reference sequence). V trimming: 1 base; J trimming: 7 bases; junction bases outside the gene matches: 5. CDR3 nucleotides: TGTGCCAGTAGTATAGGGACAGGGGTGATACAGCCCCAGCATTTT. Its translation is CASSIGTGVIQPQHF.

The J gene is TRBJ1-1, the V gene TRBV4-2; 11 bases align to TRBD1. The V and J ends lost 4 bases and 0 bases, in that order; junction bases with no gene match: 10. This CDR3 contains 18 residues. The germline V gene encodes CDR1 LGHNA and CDR2 YNFKEQ. The CDR3: CASSPVPGTGGMNTEAFF. The CDR3 DNA follows: TGTGCCAGCAGCCCTGTCCCCGGGACAGGGGGAATGAACACTGAAGCTTTCTTT.

V is TRBV24-1 and J is TRBJ2-7; TRBD2 is a possible D gene (5 bases). V lost 2 bases to trimming and J lost 4 bases, with 8 bases between them. CDR3 size: 13 residues. Per germline, CDR1 KGHDR and CDR2 SFDVKD. CDR3 DNA: TGTGCCACCAGTGATTGGAGCGGTTACGAGCAGTACTTC. This sequence encodes CATSDWSGYEQYF.

The V call is TRBV18, the J call TRBJ1-2, with 8 bases that match TRBD1. The CDR3 has 14 amino acids. The ends lost 8 bases at V and 6 bases at J; junction bases unmatched: 11. Germline V CDR1 and CDR2: KGHSH, LQKENI. The CDR3 spells CASAPHGQGDGYTF. CDR3 sequence (DNA): TGTGCCAGCGCCCCCCACGGACAGGGCGATGGCTACACCTTC.

V is TRBV3-1 (or the pseudogene TRBV3-2) and J is TRBJ1-2, with no clear D. Deletions cut 0 bases from V and 0 bases from J, with 14 bases between. The CDR3 totals 17 residues. Germline-derived CDR1 and CDR2 are LGHDT and YNNKEL (reference sequence). The CDR3 region has the DNA TGTGCCAGCAGCCAAGATATAGGAAAAGCAGCTAACTATGGCTACACCTTC. It yields the protein CASSQDIGKAANYGYTF.

J is TRBJ2-3 and V is TRBV5-1; D gene uncertain. The CDR3 length is 13 residues. The germline gives CDR1 SGHRS, CDR2 YFSETQ. Trimming pared 4 bases from V and 2 bases from J, leaving 8 bases between. Here the CDR3 reads CASSQADTDTQYF. CDR3 bases: TGCGCCAGCAGCCAAGCCGACACAGATACGCAGTATTTT.

The chain employs TRBV5-4 and TRBJ1-5; D is possibly TRBD1 (6 bases). Trimming stripped 0 bases from V and 9 bases from J, with 10 bases between. The CDR3 is 13 residues long. CDR1 SGHNT and CDR2 YYREEE come from the germline V gene (reference sequence). Written as DNA, the CDR3 is TGTGCCAGCAGCTTGGACAGGGAAATGCCCCAGCATTTT. Amino acid sequence: CASSLDREMPQHF. Supplemented by reference TRBV5-4 and TRBJ1-5, the full variable domain reads ETGVTQSPTHLIKTRGQQVTLRCSSQSGHNTVSWYQQALGQGPQFIFQYYREEENGRGNFPPRFSGLQFPNYSSELNVNALELDDSALYLCASSLDREMPQHFGDGTRLSIL.

The V and J genes are TRBV29-1 and TRBJ1-2; possible D gene TRBD1, 6 bases. CDR3 size: 12 residues. V gave up 7 bases and J gave up 4 bases, with 13 bases separating them. Looked up from germline, CDR1 is SQVTM and CDR2 is ANQGSEA. CDR3 sequence: CSAEDSRYGYTF. Here the CDR3 DNA reads TGCAGCGCTGAGGACAGTCGCTATGGCTACACCTTC.

V gene TRBV28 combines with J gene TRBJ2-1; 9 nucleotides match TRBD1. In germline, CDR1 is MDHEN, CDR2 SYDVKM. This CDR3 spans 15 amino acids. The junction had 9 bases not matched to a gene; V was cut back by 6 bases and J by 6 bases. The CDR3, as DNA: TGTGCCAGCAGCAACCGGGACAGGGCTGGCAATGAGCAGTTCTTC. The encoded protein is CASSNRDRAGNEQFF.

This chain connects TRBV4-3 to TRBJ2-1; no clear D. The germline CDR1 and CDR2 sequences are LGHNA and YSLEER. The length of the CDR3 is 14 residues. Trimming cost V 0 bases and J 9 bases, with 12 bases left between them. The CDR3 nucleotides are TGCGCCAGCAGCCAAGATAGCAGCTTCGCTGAGCAGTTCTTC. Translating gives CASSQDSSFAEQFF.